This TCR beta chain was captured by sequencing in a study of T cell repertoires in cytomegalovirus infection. A single record per CDR3 protein comes from TCRdb applying MiXCR to the reads. The table shows about 890,000 distinct CDR3 sequences, with 30% to 40% occurring only once. This clonotype was recorded once. Its antigen is undetermined. Germline assignment: CDR1 SNHLY and CDR2 FYNNEI. The CDR3 loop spans 16 amino acids. Trimming took off 7 bases at V and 0 bases at J, with 15 bases between the two ends. The chain has TRBV2 and TRBJ1-4; tentative D call: TRBD1 (6 bases). This TCR derives from a human donor in good health (CMV status not recorded). Some clones in this sample may be carry-over from other donors' samples. The starting material was cultured CD8+ T cells from PBMCs, obtained from culture after CMV antigen stimulation. The CDR3 spells CASKRGAEPTNEKLFF. The CDR3 region has the DNA TGTGCCAGCAAGCGGGGGGCGGAACCAACTAATGAAAAACTGTTTTTT.